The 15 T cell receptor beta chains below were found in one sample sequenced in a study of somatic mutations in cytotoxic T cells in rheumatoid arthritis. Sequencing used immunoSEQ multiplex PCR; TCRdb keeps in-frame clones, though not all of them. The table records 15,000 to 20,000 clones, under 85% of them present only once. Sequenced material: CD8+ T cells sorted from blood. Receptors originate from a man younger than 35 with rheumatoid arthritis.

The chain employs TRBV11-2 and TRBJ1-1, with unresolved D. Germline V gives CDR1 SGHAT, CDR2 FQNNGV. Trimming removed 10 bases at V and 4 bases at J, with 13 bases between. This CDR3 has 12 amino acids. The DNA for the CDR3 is TGTGCCACCCAATCCATAAGCACTGAAGCTTTCTTT. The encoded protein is CATQSISTEAFF.

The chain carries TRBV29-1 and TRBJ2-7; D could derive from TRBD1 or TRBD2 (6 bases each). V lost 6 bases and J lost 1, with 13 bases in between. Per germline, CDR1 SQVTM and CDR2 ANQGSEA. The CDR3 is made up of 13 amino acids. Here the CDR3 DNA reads TGCAGCGTCCGAGGGGGGAATTCCTACGAGCAGTACTTC. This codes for CSVRGGNSYEQYF.

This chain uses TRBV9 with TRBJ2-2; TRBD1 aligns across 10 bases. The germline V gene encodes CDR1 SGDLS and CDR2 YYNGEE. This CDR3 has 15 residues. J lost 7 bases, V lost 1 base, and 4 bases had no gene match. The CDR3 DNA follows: TGTGCCAGCAGCGTAAGACAGGGGGCCGTCGGGGAGCTGTTTTTT. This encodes CASSVRQGAVGELFF.

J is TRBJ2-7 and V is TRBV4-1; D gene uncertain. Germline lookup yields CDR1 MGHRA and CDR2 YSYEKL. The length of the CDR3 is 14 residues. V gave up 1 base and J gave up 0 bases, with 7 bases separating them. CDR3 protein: CASSQASSSYEQYF. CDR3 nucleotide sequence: TGCGCCAGCAGCCAAGCTTCAAGCTCCTACGAGCAGTACTTC.

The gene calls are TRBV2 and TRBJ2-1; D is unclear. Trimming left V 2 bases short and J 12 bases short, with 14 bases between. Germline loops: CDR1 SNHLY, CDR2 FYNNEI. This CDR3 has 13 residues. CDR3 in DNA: TGTGCCAGCAGTGAAACCAGGCTGGTAGGGCAGTTCTTC. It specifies CASSETRLVGQFF.

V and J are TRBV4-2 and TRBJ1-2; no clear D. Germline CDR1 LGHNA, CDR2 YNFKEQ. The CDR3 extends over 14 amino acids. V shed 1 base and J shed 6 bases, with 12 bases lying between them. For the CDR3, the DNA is TGTGCCAGCAGCCAAGTTAATTTACGGAATGGCTACACCTTC. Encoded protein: CASSQVNLRNGYTF.

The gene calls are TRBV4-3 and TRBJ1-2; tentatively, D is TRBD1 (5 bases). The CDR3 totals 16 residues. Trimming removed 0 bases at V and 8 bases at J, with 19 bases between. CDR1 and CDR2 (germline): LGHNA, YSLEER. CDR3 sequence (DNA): TGCGCCAGCAGCCAAGACGACAGTCTAAGCTGGTCGGGCTACACCTTC. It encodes CASSQDDSLSWSGYTF.

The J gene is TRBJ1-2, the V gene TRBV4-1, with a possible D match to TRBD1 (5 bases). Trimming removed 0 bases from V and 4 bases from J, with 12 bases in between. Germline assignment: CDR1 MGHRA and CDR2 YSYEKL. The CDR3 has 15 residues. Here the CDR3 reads CASSQELQALYGYTF. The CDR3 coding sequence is TGCGCCAGCAGCCAAGAACTACAGGCCCTCTATGGCTACACCTTC.

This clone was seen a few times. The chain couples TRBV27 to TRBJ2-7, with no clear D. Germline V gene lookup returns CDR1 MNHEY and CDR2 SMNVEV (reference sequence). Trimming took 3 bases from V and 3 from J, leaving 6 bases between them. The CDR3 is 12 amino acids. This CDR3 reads CASSFLGYEQYF. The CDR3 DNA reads TGTGCCAGCAGTTTCTTGGGCTACGAGCAGTACTTC.

The CDR3: CASRKYPGTGNQPQHF. The CDR3 DNA follows: TGTGCCAGCAGGAAATACCCCGGGACAGGGAATCAGCCCCAGCATTTT. The chain employs TRBV28 and TRBJ1-5; 9 bases are shared with TRBD1. CDR1 and CDR2 from the germline V gene are MDHEN and SYDVKM. After removal of 6 bases from V and 4 bases from J, the junction contained 10 bases not matched to a gene. The CDR3 consists of 16 residues.

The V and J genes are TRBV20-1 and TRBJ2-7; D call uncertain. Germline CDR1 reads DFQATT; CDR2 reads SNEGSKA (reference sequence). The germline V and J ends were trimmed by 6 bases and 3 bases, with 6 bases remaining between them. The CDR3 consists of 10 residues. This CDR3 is CSAPLYEQYF. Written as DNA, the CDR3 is TGCAGTGCCCCCCTCTACGAGCAGTACTTC.

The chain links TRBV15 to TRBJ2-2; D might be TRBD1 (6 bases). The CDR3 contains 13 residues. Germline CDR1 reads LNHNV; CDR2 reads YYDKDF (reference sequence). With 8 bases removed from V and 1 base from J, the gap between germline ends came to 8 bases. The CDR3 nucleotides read TGTGCCACCGCAGGGGTGAACACCGGGGAGCTGTTTTTT. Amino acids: CATAGVNTGELFF.

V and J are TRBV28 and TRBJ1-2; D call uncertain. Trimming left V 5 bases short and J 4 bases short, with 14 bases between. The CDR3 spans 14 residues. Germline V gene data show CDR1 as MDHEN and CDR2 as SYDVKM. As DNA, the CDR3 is TGTGCCAGCAGTATCTTTACGGGGTCCTATGGCTACACCTTC. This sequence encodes CASSIFTGSYGYTF.

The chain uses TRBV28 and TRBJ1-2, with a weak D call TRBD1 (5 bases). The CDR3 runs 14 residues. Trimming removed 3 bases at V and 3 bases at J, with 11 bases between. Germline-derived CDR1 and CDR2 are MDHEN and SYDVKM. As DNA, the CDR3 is TGTGCCAGCAGTTTCTCCGGGGGTTACTATGGCTACACCTTC. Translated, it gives CASSFSGGYYGYTF.

CDR3 sequence reads: CASSPSGGAVETQYF. Written as DNA, the CDR3 is TGTGCCAGCAGCCCTAGCGGGGGGGCGGTAGAGACCCAGTACTTC. This chain connects TRBV5-6 to TRBJ2-5; 12 nucleotides match TRBD2. Trimming removed 4 bases from V and 4 bases from J; junction bases left unmatched: 5. Germline CDR1 SGHDT, CDR2 YYEEEE. There are 15 residues in the CDR3.